The present T cell receptor (beta chain) was sequenced within a study of CD8 T cells in ankylosing spondylitis. In making TCR beta libraries, quantitative 5'-RACE with molecular barcodes was used. TCRdb redid the calling of the 5' RACE reads with MiXCR, one entry per CDR3 protein. The repertoire has roughly 180,000 distinct CDR3 sequences, 13% of them found once; the top ten carry approximately 11%. Study results and caveats: As for the disease-linked clones, they showed a CD8+ phenotype and occurred at relatively low frequencies in peripheral blood. A TCR beta motif of fewer than ten highly homologous variants seemed to mark ankylosing spondylitis blood.

The germline gives CDR1 MNHEY, CDR2 SMNVEV (reference sequence). The CDR3 loop spans 14 amino acids. V dropped 11 bases and J dropped 3 bases, with 14 bases sitting between them. This clonotype was counted only a few times. Its target is unknown. The sample taken for sequencing was blood, either unsorted or a sorted T cell fraction (not recorded which). The receptor was derived from a female donor with ankylosing spondylitis or in good health (not recorded which). J is TRBJ2-6 and V is TRBV27; the D gene could be TRBD1 or TRBD2 (6 bases each). The CDR3 DNA sequence: TGTGCCTCAACGAGGGGGGATGGGGCCAACGTCCTGACTTTC. Translation: CASTRGDGANVLTF.